Below, 13 T cell receptor beta chains from the same sample are listed, as sequenced in a study of blood T cells in healthy people across ages. A J-beta primer mix and a sample-barcoded 5' primer were used in a second PCR of roughly 6 to 11 cycles. A single record per CDR3 protein comes from TCRdb applying MiXCR to the 5' RACE reads. The sample lists 750,000 to 850,000 distinct CDR3 sequences, roughly 25% occurring once. These data are also associated with another study on T cells of mothers and their children.

Sample: blood. Every receptor here comes from a boy aged 5-17 years in good health.

V and J are TRBV20-1 and TRBJ2-1, with 12 bases matching TRBD2. V gave up 6 bases and J gave up 6 bases; unmatched junction bases: 3. The CDR3 is 13 amino acids. Germline lookup yields CDR1 DFQATT and CDR2 SNEGSKA (reference sequence). This CDR3 reads CSARTSGTNEQFF. The CDR3 DNA follows: TGCAGTGCGAGGACTAGCGGGACCAATGAGCAGTTCTTC.

The gene calls are TRBV2 and TRBJ2-3; no clear D gene. The CDR3 runs 15 residues. Germline values: CDR1 SNHLY, CDR2 FYNNEI. The V end lost 3 bases, the J end lost 0 bases, and 10 bases lay between the germline ends. The CDR3 here is CASSETGTSTDTQYF. DNA for the CDR3: TGTGCCAGCAGTGAGACGGGTACTAGCACAGATACGCAGTATTTT.

The gene calls are TRBV10-3 and TRBJ2-1; D remains ambiguous. The germline gives CDR1 ENHRY, CDR2 SYGVKD. V was trimmed by 3 bases and J by 6 bases, leaving 9 bases between them. CDR3 length: 13 amino acids. CDR3 residues: CAISDITRNEQFF. CDR3 coding DNA: TGTGCCATCAGTGATATAACCCGCAATGAGCAGTTCTTC.

This clonotype turned up a few times. Relative to the germline gene, one junction end is altered; a read error may explain this. This rearrangement joins TRBV7-2 to TRBJ1-1, with a tentative D call TRBD1 (5 bases). Germline CDR1 and CDR2: SGHTA and FQGNSA. This CDR3 comprises 14 residues. The CDR3 DNA follows: TGTGCCAGCAGCCCAGGGCTGGAGGACACTGACGCTTTCTTT. Protein: CASSPGLEDTDAFF.

This chain joins TRBV7-9 and TRBJ2-5; 7 nucleotides match TRBD1. V trimming: 5 bases; J trimming: 2 bases; junction bases outside the gene matches: 8. This CDR3 region has 15 residues. Germline V lookup: CDR1 SEHNR, CDR2 FQNEAQ (reference sequence). In DNA form, the CDR3 reads TGTGCCAGCAGCGCTACCGGGACAGAGCAAGAGACCCAGTACTTC. It yields the protein CASSATGTEQETQYF.

The sample holds a few counts of this clonotype. The rearrangement joins TRBV11-2 to TRBJ2-4; D is perhaps TRBD1 or TRBD2 (5 bases each). V shed 6 bases and J shed 1 base, with 13 bases lying between them. The CDR3 has 15 residues. Germline V gene lookup returns CDR1 SGHAT and CDR2 FQNNGV. The CDR3 here is CASRGTAGAKNIQYF. CDR3 DNA sequence: TGTGCCAGCAGGGGGACGGCCGGGGCCAAAAACATTCAGTACTTC.

The V gene is TRBV13, the J gene TRBJ2-1; TRBD1 matches 9 bases. V lost 2 bases and J lost 2; bases outside the gene matches: 4. Germline V gene data show CDR1 as PRHDT and CDR2 as FYEKMQ (reference sequence). This CDR3 region has 16 residues. DNA for the CDR3: TGTGCCAGCAGCTTACAGGGGACAGGGCCCTACAATGAGCAGTTCTTC. It specifies CASSLQGTGPYNEQFF.

The chain is built from TRBV29-1 and TRBJ2-5; D perhaps matches TRBD2 (5 bases). CDR1 and CDR2 (germline): SQVTM, ANQGSEA. V was shortened by 7 bases and J by 7 bases, with 16 bases between the two germline ends. The CDR3 spans 12 residues. The CDR3 coding sequence is TGCAGCGCCGGGGATAGATCGGGGACCCAGTACTTC. Translation gives CSAGDRSGTQYF.

This clonotype has just a few counts. The chain employs TRBV6-4 and TRBJ2-4; possible D gene TRBD2, 5 bases. The CDR3 contains 16 residues. With 3 bases removed from V and 2 bases from J, the gap between germline ends came to 14 bases. Germline V gives CDR1 MRHNA, CDR2 SNTAGT. The CDR3 loop is CASSEGGPRTKNIQYF. The CDR3, as DNA: TGTGCCAGCAGTGAGGGCGGGCCTCGAACCAAAAACATTCAGTACTTC.

This clonotype was seen ten or more times. V and J are TRBV12-3 or TRBV12-4 and TRBJ1-1; 9 bases map to TRBD1. The junction had 9 bases not matched to a gene; V was cut back by 7 bases and J by 6 bases. CDR3 size: 14 residues. Here the CDR3 reads CASNLGQGAPEAFF. The DNA for the CDR3 is TGTGCCAGCAACCTGGGACAGGGCGCCCCTGAAGCTTTCTTT.

The genes are TRBV29-1 and TRBJ2-5; 7 nucleotides match TRBD1. With V trimmed by 6 bases and J by 4 bases, 8 bases remained unmatched. The CDR3 is 13 residues long. Germline V lookup: CDR1 SQVTM, CDR2 ANQGSEA. The DNA for the CDR3 is TGCAGCGTCCGGACAGGCCGTAGAGAGACCCAGTACTTC. Its protein is CSVRTGRRETQYF.

The V gene is TRBV6-2 or TRBV6-3, the J gene TRBJ2-7; 13 bases map to TRBD2. Germline trimming cut 4 bases from V and 2 bases from J; bases unmatched to any gene: 20. The CDR3 has 21 residues. CDR1 MNHEY and CDR2 SVGEGT come from the germline V gene. The CDR3 nucleotides read TGTGCCAGCAGTTTACCGCGACCCGGACTAGCGGGGGAGTACAGCACCTACGAGCAGTACTTC. Protein sequence: CASSLPRPGLAGEYSTYEQYF.

This clonotype came up many times. The CDR3 loop is CSARDWGGDEETQYF. The CDR3 DNA sequence: TGCAGTGCTAGAGACTGGGGGGGAGACGAAGAGACCCAGTACTTC. The chain recombines TRBV20-1 with TRBJ2-5; TRBD2 agrees at 7 bases. CDR3 length: 15 amino acids. Germline CDR1 is DFQATT and CDR2 is SNEGSKA (reference sequence). The V and J ends lost 0 bases and 3 bases, in that order; junction bases with no gene match: 7.